The next 5 T cell receptor beta chains were all read from a single sample in a study of sequential checkpoint blockade in melanoma. Data came from immunoSEQ multiplex PCR; TCRdb stores just in-frame clones and leaves some out. Of 20,000 or so clones in the sample, more than 60% were seen once. Documented treatment: randomized to nivolumab then ipilimumab (arm A) or the reverse (arm B). The input for sequencing was CD8+ T cells sorted from blood (inferred from file names), taken from a patient given nivolumab and ipilimumab in sequence. The receptors were gathered from a human donor with melanoma.

The V and J genes are TRBV9 and TRBJ1-4; 10 bases map to TRBD1. In germline, CDR1 is SGDLS, CDR2 YYNGEE. V lost 4 bases to trimming and J lost 3 bases; unmatched junction nucleotides: 12. There are 18 residues in the CDR3. CDR3 loop: CASSSNRDRGMSNEKLFF. The CDR3 DNA is TGTGCCAGCAGCTCAAACCGGGACAGGGGCATGTCTAATGAAAAACTGTTTTTT. Combining the CDR3 with reference TRBV9 and TRBJ1-4 gives the whole variable domain DSGVTQTPKHLITATGQRVTLRCSPRSGDLSVYWYQQSLDQGLQFLIQYYNGEERAKGNILERFSAQQFPDLHSELNLSSLELGDSALYFCASSSNRDRGMSNEKLFFGSGTQLSVL.

V usage is TRBV27 and J usage is TRBJ2-1, with D perhaps matching TRBD1 (5 bases). The CDR3 is made up of 15 amino acids. Germline V gene sequence: CDR1 MNHEY, CDR2 SMNVEV (reference sequence). Trimming left V 4 bases short and J 6 bases short, with 16 bases between. The CDR3 DNA is TGTGCCAGCAGTTCTTCTCCAGGGTCGGGCAATGAGCAGTTCTTC. The encoded protein is CASSSSPGSGNEQFF.

This sequence joins TRBV7-8 and TRBJ1-6, with unresolved D. The V end was cut by 1 base, the J end by 9 bases, with 10 bases between. This CDR3 is built from 14 residues. CDR1 is SGHVS, CDR2 FQNEAQ, per germline. Written as DNA, the CDR3 is TGTGCCAGCAGCTTAGGCCCCCCCGGTTCACCCCTCCACTTT. Its translation: CASSLGPPGSPLHF.

This chain links TRBV19 with TRBJ2-7; 7 nucleotides match TRBD1. This CDR3 has 13 residues. Per the germline V gene, CDR1 is LNHDA and CDR2 is SQIVND (reference sequence). V shed 5 bases and J 3 bases; nucleotides not matched to a gene: 4. The chain's CDR3 is CASSRDSYYEQYF. In DNA form, the CDR3 reads TGTGCCAGTAGTCGGGACAGTTACTACGAGCAGTACTTC.

This chain joins TRBV19 and TRBJ2-7; 9 nucleotides agree with TRBD2. Per the germline V gene, CDR1 is LNHDA and CDR2 is SQIVND (reference sequence). J lost 2 bases, V lost 5 bases, and 7 bases had no gene match. The CDR3 length is 15 residues. The CDR3 region is CASSVGQRGAYEQYF. The CDR3 DNA is TGTGCCAGTAGTGTGGGTCAGCGGGGGGCCTACGAGCAGTACTTC.